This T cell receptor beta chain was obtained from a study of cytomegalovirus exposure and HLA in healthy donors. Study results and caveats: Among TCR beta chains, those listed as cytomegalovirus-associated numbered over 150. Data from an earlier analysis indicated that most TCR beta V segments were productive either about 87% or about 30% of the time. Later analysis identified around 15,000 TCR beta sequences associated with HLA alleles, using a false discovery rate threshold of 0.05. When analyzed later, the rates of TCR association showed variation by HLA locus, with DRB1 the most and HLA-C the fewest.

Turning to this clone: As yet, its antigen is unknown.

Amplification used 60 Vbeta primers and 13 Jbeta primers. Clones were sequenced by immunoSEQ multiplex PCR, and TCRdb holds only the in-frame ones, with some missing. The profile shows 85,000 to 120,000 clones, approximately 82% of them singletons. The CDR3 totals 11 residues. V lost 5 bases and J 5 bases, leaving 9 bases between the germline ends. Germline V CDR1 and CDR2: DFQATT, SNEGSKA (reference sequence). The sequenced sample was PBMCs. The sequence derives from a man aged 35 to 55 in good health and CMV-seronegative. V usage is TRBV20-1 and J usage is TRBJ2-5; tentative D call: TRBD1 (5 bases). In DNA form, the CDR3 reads TGCAGTGCTGGGGCCCGGGAGACCCAGTACTTC. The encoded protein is CSAGARETQYF.